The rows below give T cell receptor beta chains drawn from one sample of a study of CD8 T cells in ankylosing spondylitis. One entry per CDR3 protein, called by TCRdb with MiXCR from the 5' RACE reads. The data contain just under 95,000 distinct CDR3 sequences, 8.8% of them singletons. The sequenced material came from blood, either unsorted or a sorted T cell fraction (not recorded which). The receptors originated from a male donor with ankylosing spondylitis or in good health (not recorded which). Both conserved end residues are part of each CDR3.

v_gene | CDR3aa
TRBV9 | CASSARGSLGEQYF
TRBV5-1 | CASSYGGLGTEAFF
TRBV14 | CASSHLDFTDTQYF
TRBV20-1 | CSASYQGAAYNEQFF
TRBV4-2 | CASSPTGGASNTGELFF
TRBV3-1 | CASSQRRWDTQYF
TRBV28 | CASRDGQEVYEQYF
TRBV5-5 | CASSLRSPLLWGYTF
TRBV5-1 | CASSPALRVFYEQYF
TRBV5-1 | CASSLEGRGEKLFF
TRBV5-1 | CASSSPTSGQGPDTQYF
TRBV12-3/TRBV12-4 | CASSFLSAGTDTQYF
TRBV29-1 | CSAPFTDTQYF
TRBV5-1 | CASSLMADSLISGNTIYF
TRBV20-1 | CSARVHPDYNEQFF
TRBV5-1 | CASSFGENEQYF
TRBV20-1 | CSARTLQGKITDTQYF
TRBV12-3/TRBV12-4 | CASAGRATSTDTQYF
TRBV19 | CATGDRGINNEQFF
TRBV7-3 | CASSLTVTSTDTQYF
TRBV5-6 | CASSALYNWWMREQYF
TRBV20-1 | CSAKMGRIQETQYF
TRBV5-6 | CASSLGPTSNQPQHF
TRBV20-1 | CSATGTFYEQYF
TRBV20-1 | CSARDIAGTASYNEQFF
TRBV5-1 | CASSLFAGGHEQYF
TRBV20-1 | CSARDPLTPTDTQYF
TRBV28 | CASRIGGNNNEQFF
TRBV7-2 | CASSLGSGSSYEQYF
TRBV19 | CASALSTSGVYEQYF
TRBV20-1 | CSAIQGSHEQYF
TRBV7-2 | CASSLGGTGMSYGYTF
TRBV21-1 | CASSKGSTLAGETDTQYF
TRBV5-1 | CASSSEGGDGELFF
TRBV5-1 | CASSESSMDTQYF
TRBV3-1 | CASSEDYSYEQYF
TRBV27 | CASGIAGAAEQFF
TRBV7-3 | CASRSGAQGANVLTF
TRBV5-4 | CATAPNRGINEKLFF
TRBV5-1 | CASSGWGPDTQYF
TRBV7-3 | CASSLNGIVTDTQYF
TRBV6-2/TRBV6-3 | CASSFDRVATEAFF
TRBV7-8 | CASSAGTGYSPLHF
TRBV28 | CVSRTGGETQYF
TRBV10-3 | CAISHAGQGYQETQYF
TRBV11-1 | CASSLARAGGPIDTQYF
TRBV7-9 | CASSPRAAGSSGNTIYF
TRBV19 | CASSPGGGPGTEAFF
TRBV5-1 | CASSLGQGGNQPQHF
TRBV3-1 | CASSKDPGVTYEQYF
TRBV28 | CASSFTGNYYEQYF
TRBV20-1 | CSANPLQGSGELFF
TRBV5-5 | CASSSSRNPGNTIYF
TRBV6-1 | CASSVTSGDYNEQFF
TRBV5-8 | CASSPGTGSDGELFF
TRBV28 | CASSFRQGINIQYF